Described below is a single TCR beta chain sequence and its context. Germline V gene sequence: CDR1 MNHNS, CDR2 SASEGT. The CDR3 contains 11 residues. V was pared by 6 bases and J by 3 bases, with 5 bases between. The sample is drawn from a study of OX40 agonist ivuxolimab in advanced cancers. Study in general: A diagnosis of hepatocellular carcinoma, melanoma, renal cell or head and neck cancer was present in dose-escalation patients. Three patients responded partially, comprising one with hepatocellular carcinoma and two with cutaneous melanoma.

The protocol was immunoSEQ multiplex PCR, while the TCRdb copy is restricted to in-frame clones and leaves out a portion. The table lists approximately 81,000 clones, roughly 86% of them singletons. The sequence was obtained from an adult with an advanced solid tumor such as melanoma, head and neck, liver or kidney cancer. Sequenced here: CD4+ or CD8+ T cells sorted from blood, sampled in a trial of the OX40 agonist ivuxolimab. This rearrangement joins TRBV6-1 to TRBJ1-2; D is unclear. The CDR3 coding sequence is TGTGCCAGCAGCCGAGACTATGGCTACACCTTC. As protein: CASSRDYGYTF.